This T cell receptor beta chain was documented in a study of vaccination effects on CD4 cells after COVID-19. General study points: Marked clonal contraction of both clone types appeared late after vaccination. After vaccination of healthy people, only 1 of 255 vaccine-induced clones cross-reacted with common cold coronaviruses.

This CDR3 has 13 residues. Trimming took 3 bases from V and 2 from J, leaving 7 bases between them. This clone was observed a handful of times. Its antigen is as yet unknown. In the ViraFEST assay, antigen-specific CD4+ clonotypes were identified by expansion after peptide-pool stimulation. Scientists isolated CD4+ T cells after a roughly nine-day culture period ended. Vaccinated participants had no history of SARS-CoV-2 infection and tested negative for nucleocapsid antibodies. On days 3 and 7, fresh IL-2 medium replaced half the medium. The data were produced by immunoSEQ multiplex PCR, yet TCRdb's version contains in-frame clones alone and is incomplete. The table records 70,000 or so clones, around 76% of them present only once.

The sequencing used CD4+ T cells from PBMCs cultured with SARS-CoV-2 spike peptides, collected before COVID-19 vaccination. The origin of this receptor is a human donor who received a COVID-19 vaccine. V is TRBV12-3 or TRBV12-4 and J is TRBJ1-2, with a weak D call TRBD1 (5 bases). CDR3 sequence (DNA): TGTGCCAGCAGTTTGACAGAAAACTATGGCTACACCTTC. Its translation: CASSLTENYGYTF.